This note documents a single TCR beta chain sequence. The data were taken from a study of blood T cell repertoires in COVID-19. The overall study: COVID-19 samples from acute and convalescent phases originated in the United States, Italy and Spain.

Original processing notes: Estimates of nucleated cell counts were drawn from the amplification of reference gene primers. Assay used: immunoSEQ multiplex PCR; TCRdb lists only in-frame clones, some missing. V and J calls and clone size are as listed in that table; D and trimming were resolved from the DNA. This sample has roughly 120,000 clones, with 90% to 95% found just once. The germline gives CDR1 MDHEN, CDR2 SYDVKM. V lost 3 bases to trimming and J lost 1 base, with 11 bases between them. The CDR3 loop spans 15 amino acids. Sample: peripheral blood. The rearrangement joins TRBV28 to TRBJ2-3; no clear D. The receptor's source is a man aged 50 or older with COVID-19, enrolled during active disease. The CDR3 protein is CASSLPGSGTDTQYF. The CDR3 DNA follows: TGTGCCAGCAGTTTGCCCGGGTCCGGCACAGATACGCAGTATTTT. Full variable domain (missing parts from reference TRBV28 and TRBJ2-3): DVKVTQSSRYLVKRTGEKVFLECVQDMDHENMFWYRQDPGLGLRLIYFSYDVKMKEKGDIPEGYSVSREKKERFSLILESASTNQTSMYLCASSLPGSGTDTQYFGPGTRLTVL.